Listed here is a single TCR beta chain. Its antigen is unidentified. In the PCR, 60 Vbeta and 13 Jbeta primers were used. Clones were sequenced by immunoSEQ multiplex PCR, and TCRdb holds only the in-frame ones, with some missing. This sample's table has about 99,000 clones. The entry originates in a study of cytomegalovirus exposure and HLA in healthy donors. The study's findings and limits: Later examination showed HLA-associated TCR beta chains had greater clonal expansion than equally common others.

Germline lookup yields CDR1 SEHNR and CDR2 FQNEAQ (reference sequence). The CDR3 is 16 amino acids. V shed 5 bases and J shed 9 bases, with 23 bases lying between them. Specimen: PBMCs. J is TRBJ2-1 and V is TRBV7-9, with a possible D match to TRBD2 (5 bases). The sequence was collected from a man in his forties in good health and CMV-seronegative. The CDR3 DNA is TGTGCCAGCAGCAAAATAACGGGAAGCATTGTCCCTGAGCAGTTCTTC. It encodes CASSKITGSIVPEQFF.